The subject of this entry is one T cell receptor beta chain. Its cognate antigen is unknown. Replicate PCRs run on sorted subsets employed roughly 180 ng DNA, 30,000 to 35,000 T cell genomes. The table came from immunoSEQ multiplex PCR; TCRdb's copy has only in-frame clones and leaves some out. This table holds about 2.3 million clones, just under 95% found once. The CDR3 consists of 18 residues. Germline V gene data show CDR1 as SGDLS and CDR2 as YYNGEE. V gave up 0 bases and J gave up 0 bases; unmatched junction bases: 9. This entry is derived from a study of shared clonotypes between healthy human individuals. Overall study findings and caveats: Naive subsets, compared against memory subsets, generally had larger estimated richness values.

This clonotype was sampled from a man aged 18 to 29 in good health. Some clones in this sample may be carry-over from other donors' samples. Source material: naive CD4+ T cells from PBMCs. Described subset: CD45RA+ positively selected. The V and J genes are TRBV9 and TRBJ2-1; 7 nucleotides line up with TRBD2. The DNA for the CDR3 is TGTGCCAGCAGCGTAGGTCGGTCTAGCGGAAGCTCCTACAATGAGCAGTTCTTC. Protein sequence: CASSVGRSSGSSYNEQFF.